This T cell receptor (beta chain) was sequenced in a study of identical twins (dated by TCRdb to between 2015 and 2016). With respect to the entire study: TCR alpha and beta repertoires from monozygotic twins, unrelated adults of various ages and cord blood were deep-sequenced to test whether fetal clonotypes persist. Replicate twin experiments were performed at different times using different library preparation protocols to rule out contamination.

Every donor was a healthy Caucasian. The twin cohort consisted of three pairs of female monozygotic twins, all aged roughly 18 to 30 years. Peripheral blood mononuclear cells were the source from which RNA for the TCR libraries was isolated. This clonotype was counted ten times or more. Its binding antigen is unknown. No much larger clone exists at a distance of one base, and base qualities are not known. Here is what the overall study found, with its caveats: Invariant T cells such as MAIT and iNKT could partly confound zero-insertion analyses, although diverse VJ usage argued against such confounding for most clonotypes. Conclusions relied on cross-sectional statistical analysis, since the same donors could not be followed over many years. In monozygotic twins, out-of-frame TCR alpha sharing was systematically underestimated by recombination models, although the models agreed with sharing between unrelated individuals. Abundant cord blood beta clonotypes had fewer insertions, young adult naive repertoires showed a similar but weaker trend, and memory repertoires showed no such trend. Compared with coincidental sharing between unrelated individuals, out-of-frame TCR alpha sequences shared between twins had an excess of sequences with low generation probability. Excess twin sharing in beta out-of-frame sequences was weaker because fewer shared sequences lowered the signal-to-noise ratio.

Libraries were prepared through 5' RACE. Sequencer: Illumina HiSeq 2000. A universal primer binding site was added through template switching, and the final cDNA carried a unique molecular identifier so that TCR cDNA molecules could be counted accurately. First-strand cDNA for TCR alpha and beta chains was synthesized from specific primers in the conserved constant-segment region. Each cDNA library was double barcoded, with a SMART-Mk sample barcode plus Illumina barcodes, to control for contamination. TruSeq adapter sequences along with Illumina sample barcodes were introduced in two successive PCR steps. TCR alpha and beta cDNA libraries were sequenced on the Illumina HiSeq platform with custom primers. In the source study's methods: Unique molecular identifiers were extracted from raw reads with MiGEC, and CDR3 positions were determined with MiXCR. Recombination models were inferred per individual with the repgenHMM and IGoR tools using an EM algorithm. Shared clonotypes were analyzed with the tcR package in R, and sharing was normalized by the product of cloneset sizes. To study raw recombination without the effects of thymic and clonal selection, out-of-frame nonproductive sequences were analyzed. Starting from the raw public reads, TCRdb applied fastp trimming at Q25, assembled clones with MiXCR and retained in-frame beta chains. A single entry per CDR3 protein holds the most common genes and DNA from its merged rows. In this record, the V and J calls reflect TCRdb's handling and not the investigators' own analysis. For this sample there are about 690,000 distinct CDR3 sequences; 21% appear just once. 4.3% of the sample is held by the ten biggest clonotypes.

The CDR3 contains 14 residues, cysteine and phenylalanine counted. CDR3 DNA is the only sequence kept; it has 42 bases, read in frame from the first base. V is clipped by 4 bases and J by 2 bases, and the sequence between their germline boundaries is 11 bases long. The same sample was also studied in work on T cells expressing NK-cell markers. As the second paper documents: TCR beta-chain repertoires were profiled in sorted CD3+CD56+NKG2C+, CD3+CD56+NKG2C- and CD3+CD56-NKG2C+ T-cell subsets from roughly eight donors. Of the eight sequenced donors, seven were found to be HCMV-seropositive and one was found to be HCMV-seronegative. To restrict sorting to alphabetaTCR-expressing T cells, an anti-gammadeltaTCR antibody was added in several experiments. In more than five donors, the dominant CD3+CD56+NKG2C+ clonotypes were found to rank among the top 10 CD8+ clonotypes and to make up roughly 1.0-7.5% of CD8+ T cells. Those dominant clonotypes were again the most abundant among CD3+CD56-NKG2C+ cells in several donors, at roughly 25-60.1%. Whether the expanded NKG2C-expressing T cell clones were specific for HCMV antigens remained unclear. Randomly selected healthy volunteers, three men and five women, were used as the eight sequenced donors. HCMV serostatus was determined by detecting HCMV-specific IgG in serum with a commercial ELISA kit. For five to seven donors, bulk peripheral blood T-cell repertoires were also sequenced from unsorted PBMC. MIGEC handled demultiplexing of the reads and grouping by UMI, while MiTCR was used to assemble and quantify clonotypes. To remove erroneous sequences, TCR cDNA sequences were retained only when supported by two or more reads. Downstream repertoire analysis used the tcR package, and clonotypes were matched across fractions by CDR3 nucleotide sequence plus V segment. Antigen specificity was annotated against VDJdb with VDJmatch, allowing one amino acid substitution in CDR3.

The sample comprised PBMCs. The sequence is built from TRBV12-3 or TRBV12-4 and TRBJ1-1; a weak D assignment points to TRBD1 (6 bases agree). The sequence was obtained from a woman aged 18-30 years in good health. The CDR3 reads CASSSRTANTEAFF. The bases are TGTGCCAGCAGTTCCCGGACAGCCAACACTGAAGCTTTCTTT.